This TCR beta chain came from a study of graft-versus-host responses after intestinal transplantation. About this clone itself: Its antigen is still unknown.

V shed 5 bases and J shed 14 bases, with 4 bases lying between them. The CDR3 covers 8 residues. Germline CDR1 reads SEHNR; CDR2 reads FQNEAQ (reference sequence). Some clones are missing from TCRdb's copy, which holds only in-frame ones; the method was immunoSEQ multiplex PCR. The sample contains 95,000 to 110,000 clones, roughly 93% of which appear only once. The V and J genes are TRBV7-9 and TRBJ2-1; no reliable D call. This clonotype was obtained from a human donor who received an intestinal transplant. The material was unstimulated CD8+ T cells sorted from spleen or lymph node cells, obtained before intestinal transplant. The CDR3 DNA reads as TGTGCCAGCAGCCCTAAGTTCTTC. Its translation is CASSPKFF.